Following are 19 T cell receptor beta chains from one sample sequenced in a study of T-cell reconstitution after alpha-beta-depleted transplantation in children (dated by TCRdb to 2015 to 2016). The sample's treatment or condition label, in plain terms: allogeneic hematopoietic cell transplantation with graft depleted of TCRalphabeta T cells and CD19 B cells. Libraries came from PCR. This sample was sequenced with an Illumina HiSeq 2500. Molecular barcoding was employed in the preparation of TCR libraries, with unique molecular identifiers being used to normalize TCRbeta repertoire quantification. In-frame beta chains were kept once TCRdb had trimmed the public reads at Q25 with fastp and called clones with MiXCR. Here each entry gathers all rows of one CDR3 protein and keeps the most common genes and DNA. The sample data list over 150,000 distinct CDR3 sequences, and about 7% of these were observed just once. The ten largest make up about 5.9% of the sample.

The material was PBMCs, obtained before TCRalphabeta/CD19-depleted stem cell transplant. The source is a boy aged 2 to 9 with acute lymphoblastic leukemia, due to receive a stem cell transplant.

This clonotype came up many times. This chain links TRBV4-3 with TRBJ1-1; no firm D call. Trimming took off 0 bases at V and 1 base at J, with 18 bases between the two ends. Germline V CDR1 and CDR2: LGHNA, YSLEER. The CDR3 totals 18 residues. The CDR3 bases are TGCGCCAGCAGCCAAGACCCTCTGGGCTCCTCGGGGAACACTGAAGCTTTCTTT. The encoded protein is CASSQDPLGSSGNTEAFF.

The chain couples TRBV29-1 to TRBJ2-1; D unclear. V gave up 5 bases and J gave up 5 bases, with 4 bases separating them. Germline CDR1 and CDR2: SQVTM and ANQGSEA. CDR3 length: 10 amino acids. DNA of the CDR3: TGCAGCGTTCAAAACAATGAGCAGTTCTTC. It specifies CSVQNNEQFF.

At least ten counts were recorded for this clonotype. The gene calls are TRBV7-2 and TRBJ2-2; tentatively, D is TRBD1 (6 bases). The ends were cut back, 5 bases at V and 8 bases at J, with 18 bases in the middle. CDR1 and CDR2 from the germline V gene are SGHTA and FQGNSA. The CDR3 is made up of 15 amino acids. CDR3 residues: CASSLLTLTGGELFF. The CDR3 nucleotides read TGTGCCAGCAGCCTCTTGACACTAACAGGGGGGGAGCTGTTTTTT.

The chain couples TRBV7-3 to TRBJ2-1; D remains ambiguous. The CDR3 sequence is 13 residues long. V was clipped by 4 bases and J by 4 bases, with 8 bases between them. Germline V CDR1 and CDR2: SGHTA, FQGTGA. CDR3 nucleotides: TGTGCCAGCAGCTCTACTCTATACAATGAGCAGTTCTTC. This codes for CASSSTLYNEQFF.

This rearrangement joins TRBV6-6 to TRBJ2-7, with 8 bases matching TRBD1. The CDR3 is made up of 15 amino acids. Unmatched junction bases numbered 9, after V lost 6 bases and J lost 2 bases. Germline CDR1 and CDR2: MNHNY and SVGAGI (reference sequence). CDR3: CASSRRDRSTYEQYF. The CDR3, as DNA: TGTGCCAGCAGCCGCCGGGACAGGAGCACCTACGAGCAGTACTTC.

At least ten counts were recorded for this clonotype. The chain has TRBV29-1 and TRBJ2-1; D possibly matches TRBD1 or TRBD2 (5 bases each). Germline V gene sequence: CDR1 SQVTM, CDR2 ANQGSEA. Trimming pared 4 bases from V and 2 bases from J, leaving 9 bases between. CDR3 length: 13 amino acids. The CDR3 loop is CSVVGETYNEQFF. Here the CDR3 DNA reads TGCAGCGTTGTGGGGGAAACCTACAATGAGCAGTTCTTC.

The chain couples TRBV28 to TRBJ1-5; TRBD1 matches at 8 bases. V lost 5 bases, J lost 7 bases, and 4 bases stayed unmatched. The length of the CDR3 is 13 residues. From germline, CDR1 is MDHEN and CDR2 SYDVKM. The CDR3 nucleotides are TGTGCCAGCAGTCCAGGGGGCAGACAGCCCCAGCATTTT. Residues: CASSPGGRQPQHF.

Of note for this clonotype: At one of its ends the junction is not consistent with the germline gene, which may arise from a read error. The J gene is TRBJ1-5, the V gene TRBV6-1; maybe TRBD1 (5 bases). The CDR3 consists of 14 residues. Germline assignment: CDR1 MNHNS and CDR2 SASEGT. The CDR3 region is CTSSEARGNQPQHF. The DNA of the CDR3 is TGTACCAGCAGTGAAGCGAGGGGAAATCAGCCCCAGCATTTT.

The rearrangement joins TRBV28 to TRBJ2-7; 7 bases fit TRBD1. The trim removed 5 bases at V and 0 bases at J, leaving 7 bases unmatched. The V gene's germline CDR1 is MDHEN and CDR2 SYDVKM. This CDR3 spans 15 amino acids. CDR3 sequence: CASSERDRSSYEQYF. The CDR3 DNA is TGTGCCAGCAGTGAACGGGACAGAAGCTCCTACGAGCAGTACTTC.

Turning to this clonotype: A junction boundary mismatches the germline segment, possibly from a read error. The rearrangement joins TRBV28 to TRBJ2-3; D unresolved. Germline-derived CDR1 and CDR2 are MDHEN and SYDVKM. This CDR3 comprises 13 residues. The CDR3 reads CASSGTTTDRQYF. DNA of the CDR3: TGTGCCAGCAGTGGCACGACAACAGATAGGCAGTATTTT.

This chain joins TRBV7-9 and TRBJ1-3; the match to TRBD1 covers 9 bases. From germline, CDR1 is SEHNR and CDR2 FQNEAQ (reference sequence). The CDR3 totals 16 residues. Trimming took 5 bases from V and 5 from J; bases not matched to a gene: 10. This CDR3 reads CASSGVPGQGRNTIYF. The CDR3 coding sequence is TGTGCCAGCAGCGGAGTCCCGGGACAGGGTCGAAACACCATATATTTT. Combining the CDR3 with reference TRBV7-9 and TRBJ1-3 gives the whole variable domain DTGVSQNPRHKITKRGQNVTFRCDPISEHNRLYWYRQTLGQGPEFLTYFQNEAQLEKSRLLSDRFSAERPKGSFSTLEIQRTEQGDSAMYLCASSGVPGQGRNTIYFGEGSWLTVV.

This clonotype was detected many times. The chain uses TRBV9 and TRBJ1-6; the D is unclear. Trimming stripped 3 bases from V and 9 bases from J, with 13 bases between. The CDR3 has 14 amino acids. Germline V gene data show CDR1 as SGDLS and CDR2 as YYNGEE. The CDR3 is CASSDGSYASPLHF. The DNA of the CDR3 is TGTGCCAGCAGCGATGGGAGCTACGCTTCACCCCTCCACTTT.

This clonotype was recorded at least ten times. V usage is TRBV28 and J usage is TRBJ2-7, with TRBD2 identical over 14 bases. After removal of 2 bases from V and 5 bases from J, the junction contained 11 bases not matched to a gene. This CDR3 is 18 amino acids long. Germline V CDR1 and CDR2: MDHEN, SYDVKM. The CDR3 DNA reads as TGTGCCAGCAGTTTACTCCTTCCGGGACTAGCGGGAGTGAACGAGCAGTACTTC. Encoded protein: CASSLLLPGLAGVNEQYF. Using reference TRBV28 and TRBJ2-7 for the parts outside the CDR3, the full variable domain is DVKVTQSSRYLVKRTGEKVFLECVQDMDHENMFWYRQDPGLGLRLIYFSYDVKMKEKGDIPEGYSVSREKKERFSLILESASTNQTSMYLCASSLLLPGLAGVNEQYFGPGTRLTVT.

This clonotype was seen only a few times. This sequence joins TRBV11-1 and TRBJ1-2, with D uncertain. V dropped 5 bases and J dropped 2 bases, with 9 bases sitting between them. The CDR3 covers 13 residues. The germline gives CDR1 SGHAT, CDR2 FQDESV (reference sequence). DNA of the CDR3: TGTGCCAGCAGCCCTCAAGAGAACTATGGCTACACCTTC. Protein sequence: CASSPQENYGYTF.

This clonotype was seen at least ten times. The rearrangement joins TRBV28 to TRBJ1-5, with D perhaps TRBD1 (5 bases). Germline V gene lookup returns CDR1 MDHEN and CDR2 SYDVKM. CDR3 length: 12 residues. V shed 10 bases and J shed 5 bases, with 12 bases lying between them. CDR3 DNA sequence: TGTGCCACCCTCCGGGGCTATCAGCCCCAGCATTTT. Its translation is CATLRGYQPQHF.

The sample holds a few counts of this clonotype. V is TRBV28 and J is TRBJ1-6, with TRBD1 identical over 8 bases. There are 18 residues in the CDR3. Germline CDR1 and CDR2: MDHEN and SYDVKM. V was pared by 1 base and J by 0 bases, with 5 bases of the junction left unmatched. The CDR3 DNA is TGTGCCAGCAGTTTATCAGGGGGCAGAAGCTCCTATAATTCACCCCTCCACTTT. Translated: CASSLSGGRSSYNSPLHF. The whole variable domain, filled in from reference TRBV28 and TRBJ1-6, reads DVKVTQSSRYLVKRTGEKVFLECVQDMDHENMFWYRQDPGLGLRLIYFSYDVKMKEKGDIPEGYSVSREKKERFSLILESASTNQTSMYLCASSLSGGRSSYNSPLHFGNGTRLTVT.

This clonotype was seen repeatedly, ten times or more. The chain couples TRBV7-8 to TRBJ2-3; 7 bases match TRBD1. Germline V lookup: CDR1 SGHVS, CDR2 FQNEAQ. The V and J ends lost 3 bases and 4 bases, in that order; junction bases with no gene match: 4. CDR3 length: 14 residues. The DNA for the CDR3 is TGTGCCAGCAGCTTGAGGGGGCCCCCAGATACGCAGTATTTT. This sequence encodes CASSLRGPPDTQYF.

This clonotype was counted a few times. V usage is TRBV14 and J usage is TRBJ2-3; 8 nucleotides match TRBD2. Germline V gene sequence: CDR1 SGHDN, CDR2 FVKESK. The junction had 12 bases not matched to a gene; V was cut back by 2 bases and J by 5 bases. The CDR3 contains 17 residues. The CDR3 sequence is CASSQRTSQDFRDTQYF. In nucleotides, the CDR3 is TGTGCCAGCAGCCAACGGACTAGCCAAGATTTCAGAGATACGCAGTATTTT.

The chain carries TRBV28 and TRBJ2-2, with 8 nucleotides matching TRBD1. The V and J ends lost 5 bases and 3 bases, in that order; junction bases with no gene match: 8. CDR1 is MDHEN and CDR2 is SYDVKM in the germline V gene. The CDR3 extends over 16 amino acids. CDR3 region: CASSRPGQVYTGELFF. In nucleotides, the CDR3 is TGTGCCAGCAGTCGCCCGGGACAGGTCTACACCGGGGAGCTGTTTTTT.